This T cell receptor (beta chain) is from a study of T cell changes during pregnancy in multiple sclerosis (dated by TCRdb to the late 2010s). Looking at the study overall: The study examined how the T cell repertoire changed over the course of pregnancy in women with multiple sclerosis.

Worth noting for this clone: It lacks a known antigen. Base-call qualities are not available, and no considerably larger clone is one nucleotide away.

The library was made by the immunoSEQ multiplex PCR assay. TCRdb retrieved this table from immuneACCESS and kept in-frame rearrangements only. Not all clones are present; in checked studies, unresolved V genes account for under half, and no reason is known for the remainder. The sample includes around 95,000 clones, with nearly 95% observed a single time. The ten largest clones take up under 2% of the sample. There are 14 amino acids in the CDR3, from cysteine to phenylalanine inclusive. This entry keeps only the CDR3 DNA: 42 bases, framed from base 1. The germline V gene (reference sequence) supplies CDR1 MNHEY and CDR2 SMNVEV. Trimming at the junction amounts to 2 bases on V and 2 bases on J, and the germline ends lie 9 bases apart.

Sequences were derived from peripheral blood, sampled after pregnancy. The sequence joins TRBV27 to TRBJ1-1, with a weak D call of TRBD1 (6 bases match). This clonotype was obtained from a female donor in good health, enrolled as a control in a pregnancy study. The DNA sequence follows: TGTGCCAGCAGTTTACTGGGGGCAAACACTGAAGCTTTCTTT. Translated, it reads CASSLLGANTEAFF.